The source of this T cell receptor beta chain is a study of T cell responses to AZD1222 COVID-19 vaccine. The CDR3 runs 19 residues. Unmatched junction bases numbered 11, after V lost 4 bases and J lost 0 bases. Germline V CDR1 and CDR2: SEHNR, FQNEAQ (reference sequence). Generated by immunoSEQ multiplex PCR, the TCRdb table keeps only in-frame clones and is missing some. The repertoire holds about 190,000 clones, with 90% to 95% as singletons. Sample share makes this clone medium-sized. Antigen: not known. Study-wide points: Just a handful of AZD1222 recipients tested seropositive at baseline. White British ancestry dominated among donors, who included more females, and clonal diversity was possibly underestimated. Nearly half of spike-specific TCRs reportedly go after variant regions that carry no mutations.

The specimen was peripheral blood, collected 28 days after the second dose of the MenACWY control vaccine. V and J are TRBV7-9 and TRBJ2-7; 14 nucleotides align to TRBD2. The sequence was collected from an adult who received the MenACWY meningococcal vaccine as a control. CDR3 protein: CASSWTGTSGRTFSYEQYF. The CDR3 region has the DNA TGTGCCAGCAGCTGGACCGGGACTAGCGGGAGAACCTTCTCCTACGAGCAGTACTTC. Based on the CDR3 plus reference TRBV7-9 and TRBJ2-7, the full variable domain is DTGVSQNPRHKITKRGQNVTFRCDPISEHNRLYWYRQTLGQGPEFLTYFQNEAQLEKSRLLSDRFSAERPKGSFSTLEIQRTEQGDSAMYLCASSWTGTSGRTFSYEQYFGPGTRLTVT.